This is a list of T cell receptor beta chains from one sample in a study of sequential checkpoint blockade in melanoma. The table came from immunoSEQ multiplex PCR; TCRdb's copy has only in-frame clones and leaves some out. The data hold around 15,000 clones, with 77% observed a single time. Sequences were derived from CD8+ T cells sorted from blood (inferred from file names), sampled from a patient given nivolumab and ipilimumab in sequence. These TCRs come from a human donor with melanoma. CDR3s include the opening cysteine and the closing phenylalanine or tryptophan. The D gene is left open where the match is weak. Some rows have no size entry. The others give once, few or many, or a class for an expanded clone.

size: .
D: TRBD1
V: TRBV9
J: TRBJ2-3
CDR3: CASSVRDRETDTQYF
DNA: TGTGCCAGCAGCGTACGGGACAGGGAAACAGATACGCAGTATTTT

size: .
D: TRBD1
V: TRBV4-1
J: TRBJ1-4
CDR3: CASSQVDRNEKLFF
DNA: TGCGCCAGCAGCCAAGTGGACAGGAATGAAAAACTGTTTTTT

size: .
D: .
V: TRBV2
J: TRBJ2-1
CDR3: CASRSEGVYNEQFF
DNA: TGTGCCAGCAGGAGTGAGGGGGTCTACAATGAGCAGTTCTTC

size: once
D: TRBD2
V: TRBV25-1
J: TRBJ2-7
CDR3: CASSKGLAGVHEQYF
DNA: TGTGCCAGCAGTAAAGGACTAGCGGGAGTCCACGAGCAGTACTTC

size: .
D: .
V: TRBV28
J: TRBJ2-2
CDR3: CASSLFGERTGELFF
DNA: TGTGCCAGCAGTTTATTCGGGGAGAGAACCGGGGAGCTGTTTTTT

size: .
D: .
V: TRBV14
J: TRBJ2-1
CDR3: CASSQEGRNNEQFF
DNA: TGTGCCAGCAGCCAAGAGGGGAGGAACAATGAGCAGTTCTTC

size: .
D: TRBD2
V: TRBV9
J: TRBJ2-3
CDR3: CASSVVAGGGSDTQYF
DNA: TGTGCCAGCAGCGTAGTGGCGGGAGGAGGATCAGATACGCAGTATTTT

size: .
D: .
V: TRBV2
J: TRBJ1-2
CDR3: CAGFLEWGPEGYTF
DNA: TGTGCCGGGTTCCTTGAGTGGGGCCCTGAGGGCTACACCTTC

size: .
D: TRBD1
V: TRBV9
J: TRBJ2-3
CDR3: CASSPLHGTGSTDTQYF
DNA: TGTGCCAGCAGCCCCCTCCACGGGACAGGGAGCACAGATACGCAGTATTTT

size: .
D: .
V: TRBV6-1
J: TRBJ2-7
CDR3: CASSGVTRPLYEQYF
DNA: TGTGCCAGCAGTGGTGTCACTAGGCCTCTCTACGAGCAGTACTTC

size: .
D: .
V: TRBV27
J: TRBJ2-5
CDR3: CASSSHPGGGTAETQYF
DNA: TGTGCCAGCAGTTCCCATCCTGGAGGGGGGACAGCCGAGACCCAGTACTTC

size: .
D: .
V: TRBV27
J: TRBJ2-1
CDR3: CASSVRVAGEQFF
DNA: TGTGCCAGCAGCGTCAGGGTTGCCGGTGAGCAGTTCTTC

size: .
D: TRBD1
V: TRBV19
J: TRBJ2-5
CDR3: CASSRQGLQETQYF
DNA: TGTGCCAGTAGTAGACAGGGGTTACAAGAGACCCAGTACTTC

size: .
D: TRBD2
V: TRBV6-4
J: TRBJ2-3
CDR3: CASSDASGSADTQYF
DNA: TGTGCCAGCAGTGATGCCAGCGGGAGTGCAGATACGCAGTATTTT

size: .
D: TRBD1
V: TRBV2
J: TRBJ1-2
CDR3: CASRTPGQAIRHGYTF
DNA: TGTGCCAGCAGGACCCCTGGACAGGCAATAAGGCATGGCTACACCTTC

size: .
D: .
V: TRBV6-4
J: TRBJ2-1
CDR3: CASSDSGLVSSYNEQFF
DNA: TGTGCCAGCAGTGACTCGGGGCTAGTGAGCTCCTACAATGAGCAGTTCTTC

size: .
D: .
V: TRBV5-4
J: TRBJ2-1
CDR3: CASSLVGDYNEQFF
DNA: TGTGCCAGCAGCTTGGTCGGGGACTACAATGAGCAGTTCTTC

size: .
D: .
V: TRBV7-6
J: TRBJ1-4
CDR3: CASSLSASGAREKLFF
DNA: TGTGCCAGCAGCTTAAGTGCTTCAGGGGCTAGGGAAAAACTGTTTTTT

size: .
D: .
V: TRBV29-1
J: TRBJ2-7
CDR3: CSVPDDSYEQYF
DNA: TGCAGCGTTCCGGATGACAGCTACGAGCAGTACTTC

size: once
D: .
V: TRBV7-8
J: TRBJ2-5
CDR3: CASSLVRETQYF
DNA: TGTGCCAGCAGCTTAGTGCGGGAGACCCAGTACTTC

size: .
D: .
V: TRBV6-4
J: TRBJ2-1
CDR3: CASRQGSEQFF
DNA: TGTGCCAGCAGACAGGGTAGTGAGCAGTTCTTC

size: .
D: .
V: TRBV27
J: TRBJ2-5
CDR3: CASSPRGSVGEETQYF
DNA: TGTGCCAGCAGTCCCCGGGGGTCGGTGGGGGAAGAGACCCAGTACTTC

size: .
D: .
V: TRBV9
J: TRBJ2-7
CDR3: CASSVEGITYEQYF
DNA: TGTGCCAGCAGCGTAGAGGGGATCACCTACGAGCAGTACTTC

size: once
D: .
V: TRBV7-9
J: TRBJ2-1
CDR3: CASSFTQGQMDEQFF
DNA: TGTGCCAGCAGCTTTACTCAGGGTCAGATGGATGAGCAGTTCTTC

size: .
D: TRBD1
V: TRBV10-3
J: TRBJ1-1
CDR3: CAISESTGYTEAFF
DNA: TGTGCCATCAGTGAGTCGACAGGGTACACTGAAGCTTTCTTT

size: .
D: .
V: TRBV27
J: TRBJ2-7
CDR3: CASTQGAAQSYEQYF
DNA: TGTGCCAGCACTCAAGGAGCGGCTCAATCCTACGAGCAGTACTTC

size: .
D: TRBD1
V: TRBV29-1
J: TRBJ2-5
CDR3: CSVSKDRDGWQYF
DNA: TGCAGCGTTTCGAAAGACAGGGATGGATGGCAGTACTTC

size: .
D: TRBD1
V: TRBV2
J: TRBJ2-7
CDR3: CASSFLARQGSYEQYF
DNA: TGTGCCAGCAGTTTCCTAGCCAGACAGGGCTCCTACGAGCAGTACTTC

size: .
D: TRBD1
V: TRBV6-1
J: TRBJ1-1
CDR3: CASPPGQEVNTEAFF
DNA: TGTGCCAGCCCCCCCGGACAGGAGGTAAACACTGAAGCTTTCTTT

size: .
D: .
V: TRBV4-3
J: TRBJ1-4
CDR3: CASSQGNSNGFNEKLFF
DNA: TGCGCCAGCAGCCAAGGGAATAGCAACGGGTTTAATGAAAAACTGTTTTTT

size: .
D: .
V: TRBV6-4
J: TRBJ2-6
CDR3: CASSPNRAGANVLTF
DNA: TGTGCCAGCAGCCCCAACAGGGCTGGGGCCAACGTCCTGACTTTC

size: .
D: .
V: TRBV21-1
J: TRBJ2-3
CDR3: CASSTELRGDTQYF
DNA: TGTGCCAGCAGCACCGAACTCCGGGGGGATACGCAGTATTTT

size: .
D: TRBD2
V: TRBV10-2
J: TRBJ2-7
CDR3: CASSETGGTYYEQYF
DNA: TGCGCCAGCAGTGAGACCGGGGGGACTTACTACGAGCAGTACTTC

size: .
D: .
V: TRBV4-1
J: TRBJ2-7
CDR3: CASSQVGVYEQYF
DNA: TGCGCCAGCAGCCAAGTTGGAGTCTACGAGCAGTACTTC

size: .
D: TRBD2
V: TRBV6-4
J: TRBJ2-3
CDR3: CASSDGRGDTDTQYF
DNA: TGTGCCAGCAGTGACGGGCGGGGGGACACAGATACGCAGTATTTT

size: few
D: TRBD2
V: TRBV6-4
J: TRBJ2-3
CDR3: CASSDSAGGPDTQYF
DNA: TGTGCCAGCAGTGACTCCGCGGGAGGGCCGGATACGCAGTATTTT